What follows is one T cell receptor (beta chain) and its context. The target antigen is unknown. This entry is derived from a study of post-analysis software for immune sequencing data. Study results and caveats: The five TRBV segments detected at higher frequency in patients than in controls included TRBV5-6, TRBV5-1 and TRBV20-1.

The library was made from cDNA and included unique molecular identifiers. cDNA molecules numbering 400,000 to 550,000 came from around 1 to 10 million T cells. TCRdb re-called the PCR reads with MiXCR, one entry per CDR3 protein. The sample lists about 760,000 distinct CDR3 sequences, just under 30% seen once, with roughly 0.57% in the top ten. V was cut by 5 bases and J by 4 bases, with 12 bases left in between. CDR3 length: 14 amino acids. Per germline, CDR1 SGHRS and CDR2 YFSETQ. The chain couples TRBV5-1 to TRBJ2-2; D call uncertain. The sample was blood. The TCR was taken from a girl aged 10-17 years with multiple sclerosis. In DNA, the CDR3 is TGCGCCAGCAGAGTAGGGCCAGTCACCGGGGAGCTGTTTTTT. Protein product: CASRVGPVTGELFF.